The TCR beta chain described here comes from a study of Ad26.COV2.S vaccination and SARS-CoV-2 variants. About the study: Trial arm assignment for the donor was COV1001 Ad26.COV2.S.

This CDR3 region has 14 residues. The J segment lost 8 bases and the V segment lost 3 bases, leaving 4 bases of the junction unmatched. CDR1 and CDR2 from the germline V gene are LNHDA and SQIVND (reference sequence). This sample's treatment: about 20 received Ad26.COV2.S at low or high dose, single or two shots; five or six received placebo; per-sample allocation not given. Sampling was performed 63 days after the first vaccine or placebo injection. An Ad26 vector carrying the Wuhan-strain SARS-CoV-2 spike served as the vaccine. The assay was immunoSEQ multiplex PCR, and TCRdb's table has in-frame clones only and misses some. The sample records around 320,000 clones, more than 75% being singletons.

The gene calls are TRBV19 and TRBJ1-4, with TRBD1 matching 9 bases. Sequences were derived from peripheral blood, sampled in a trial of Ad26.COV2.S vaccine versus placebo. The receptor was derived from a person aged 18-60 years who received the Ad26.COV2.S COVID-19 vaccine or a placebo. The CDR3 region has the DNA TGTGCCAGTAGTATTAGGACAGGGGTCGAAAAACTGTTTTTT. Protein product: CASSIRTGVEKLFF.